This entry concerns a single TCR beta chain. The antigen is not known. The data derive from a study of T-cell reconstitution after alpha-beta-depleted transplantation in children. Trimming removed 0 bases from V and 4 bases from J, with 19 bases in between. Germline V lookup: CDR1 SGHAT, CDR2 FQNNGV. This CDR3 is built from 17 residues. General study points: Surviving recipient T cells and thymic progenitors accounted for the high day-60 TCRbeta diversity observed in some patients. Newly generated T cells supplied most T-cell counts and diversity one year post-transplant.

The authors prepared the TCRbeta library with unique molecular identifiers. TCRdb passed the PCR reads through MiXCR, listing each CDR3 protein once. The sample includes about 98,000 distinct CDR3 sequences, about 25% seen only once; the top ten take around a fifth. The sequences come from PBMCs, collected before TCRalphabeta/CD19-depleted stem cell transplant. This TCR was sampled from a boy aged 2 to 9 with acute lymphoblastic leukemia, due to receive a stem cell transplant. The chain carries TRBV11-2 and TRBJ2-7, with D possibly matching TRBD1 (5 bases). CDR3 in DNA: TGTGCCAGCAGCTTAGAATCCCAGGGATTAATTCGTTACGAGCAGTACTTC. It translates to CASSLESQGLIRYEQYF. The whole variable domain, remainder taken from reference TRBV11-2 and TRBJ2-7, is EAGVAQSPRYKIIEKRQSVAFWCNPISGHATLYWYQQILGQGPKLLIQFQNNGVVDDSQLPKDRFSAERLKGVDSTLKIQPAKLEDSAVYLCASSLESQGLIRYEQYFGPGTRLTVT.